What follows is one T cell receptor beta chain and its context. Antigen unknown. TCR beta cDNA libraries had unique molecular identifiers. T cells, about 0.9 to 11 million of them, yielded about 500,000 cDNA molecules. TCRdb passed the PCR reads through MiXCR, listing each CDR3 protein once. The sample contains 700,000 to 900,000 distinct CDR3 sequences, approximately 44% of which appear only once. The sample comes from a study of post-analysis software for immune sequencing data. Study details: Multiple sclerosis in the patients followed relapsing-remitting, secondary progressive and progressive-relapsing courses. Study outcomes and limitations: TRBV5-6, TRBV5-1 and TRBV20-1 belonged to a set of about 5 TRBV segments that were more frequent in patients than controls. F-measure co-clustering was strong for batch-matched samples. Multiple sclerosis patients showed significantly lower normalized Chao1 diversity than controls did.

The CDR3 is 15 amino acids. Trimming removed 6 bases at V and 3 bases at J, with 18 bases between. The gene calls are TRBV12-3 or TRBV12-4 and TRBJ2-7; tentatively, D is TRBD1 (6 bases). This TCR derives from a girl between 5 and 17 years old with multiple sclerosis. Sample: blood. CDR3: CASSFSPGHNYEQYF. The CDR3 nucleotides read TGTGCCAGCAGCTTCTCCCCGGGACACAACTACGAGCAGTACTTC.